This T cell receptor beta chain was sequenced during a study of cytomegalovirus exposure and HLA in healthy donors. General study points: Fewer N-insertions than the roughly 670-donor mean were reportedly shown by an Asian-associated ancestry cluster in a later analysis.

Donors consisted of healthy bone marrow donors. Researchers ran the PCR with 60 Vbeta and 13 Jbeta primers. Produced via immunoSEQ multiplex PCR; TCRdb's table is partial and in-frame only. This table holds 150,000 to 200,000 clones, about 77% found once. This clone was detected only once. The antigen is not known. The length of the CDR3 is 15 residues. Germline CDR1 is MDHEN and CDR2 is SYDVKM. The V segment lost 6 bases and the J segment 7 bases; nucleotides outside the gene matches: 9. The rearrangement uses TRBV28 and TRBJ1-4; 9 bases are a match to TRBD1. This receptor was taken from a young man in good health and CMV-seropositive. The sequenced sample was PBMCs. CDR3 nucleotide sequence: TGTGCCAGCAGCCTTATACAGGGGGCGGGTGAAAAACTGTTTTTT. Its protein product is CASSLIQGAGEKLFF.